This TCR beta chain comes out of a study of blood T cell repertoires in COVID-19. Overall study: Sites in the United States, Italy and Spain provided acute and convalescent COVID-19 samples. The analysed material was cDNA or gDNA that came from T cells, B-cell-depleted T cells, or PBMCs.

The data were produced by immunoSEQ multiplex PCR, yet TCRdb's version contains in-frame clones alone and is incomplete. The data hold 100,000 to 150,000 clones, with around 88% observed a single time. This CDR3 region has 15 residues. J gave up 8 bases and V 3 bases, and 11 bases lay outside the gene matches. Germline V gene data show CDR1 as LNHDA and CDR2 as SQIVND (reference sequence). What was sequenced was peripheral blood. The source is an elderly man with active or convalescent COVID-19. This rearrangement joins TRBV19 to TRBJ2-3; 7 nucleotides agree with TRBD1. As DNA, the CDR3 is TGTGCCAGTAGTATGGTCGGGACAGTCCAGTTTACGCAGTATTTT. It specifies CASSMVGTVQFTQYF.